This T cell receptor (beta chain) stems from a study of stem cell transplantation in POMP-related autoinflammatory disease. V lost 6 bases and J lost 8; bases outside the gene matches: 4. Germline-derived CDR1 and CDR2 are MDHEN and SYDVKM. This CDR3 contains 12 residues. Only in-frame clones appear in the TCRdb table, and some are missing; sequencing was by immunoSEQ multiplex PCR. This sample has some 33,000 clones, with 80% to 90% found just once. The TCR was taken from a human donor with POMP-related autoinflammation and immune dysregulation (PRAID). The starting material was CD4+ T cells from PBMCs, obtained before stem cell transplantation. This sequence joins TRBV28 and TRBJ2-3, with 8 bases aligning to TRBD2. The CDR3 sequence: CASSPSGGTQYF. The DNA of the CDR3 is TGTGCCAGCAGCCCGAGCGGGGGTACGCAGTATTTT.